Only a few counts were recorded for the clone carrying this T cell receptor beta chain. Antigen specificity is unknown. This entry belongs to a study of CD8 T cells in ankylosing spondylitis. This CDR3 contains 15 residues. The V end was cut by 1 base, the J end by 6 bases, with 15 bases between. CDR1 is SGHRS and CDR2 is YFSETQ in the germline V gene. The TCR beta libraries were generated through quantitative 5'-RACE incorporating molecular barcodes. TCRdb reanalysed the 5' RACE reads using MiXCR and keeps one entry per CDR3 protein. The repertoire holds roughly 260,000 distinct CDR3 sequences, with 20% as singletons. Study outcomes and limitations: The study identified a TCR beta motif of several highly homologous variants that appeared characteristic of ankylosing spondylitis blood. According to the report, clones linked to the disease were significantly enriched in matched synovial fluid samples taken from ankylosing spondylitis patients.

Sequencing was done on a sample of blood, either unsorted or a sorted T cell fraction (not recorded which). The V and J genes are TRBV5-1 and TRBJ2-3, with D possibly TRBD1 on 5 matching bases. The sequence was collected from a male donor with ankylosing spondylitis or in good health (not recorded which). This CDR3 is CASSLTGPKDDTQYF. The DNA for the CDR3 is TGCGCCAGCAGCTTGACAGGCCCCAAGGATGATACGCAGTATTTT.